This T cell receptor beta chain appears in the sequencing data of a study of blood T cell repertoires in COVID-19. Background on the study: Samples came from the United States, Italy and Spain, spanning acute and convalescent COVID-19. Nucleic acid was either cDNA or gDNA, and it came from T cells, B-cell-depleted T cells, or PBMCs.

V was pared by 2 bases and J by 0 bases, with 14 bases between. The CDR3 is 17 residues long. The V gene's germline CDR1 is KGHSH and CDR2 LQKENI. In the original workflow: Estimated nucleated cell counts came from reference gene primer amplification. The data were produced by immunoSEQ multiplex PCR, yet TCRdb's version contains in-frame clones alone and is incomplete. For V, J and clone size, that table is used; D and trimming come from the DNA. Altogether 40,000 to 55,000 clones are present, 80% to 90% being singletons, with the ten largest covering less than 20%. Sequenced: peripheral blood. The TCR comes from a man aged 70 or older with active COVID-19. The rearrangement links TRBV18 to TRBJ1-3; D might be TRBD1 (5 bases). CDR3 protein: CASSPTGLKSSGNTIYF. The DNA for the CDR3 is TGTGCCAGCTCACCAACAGGTCTAAAGAGCTCTGGAAACACCATATATTTT.